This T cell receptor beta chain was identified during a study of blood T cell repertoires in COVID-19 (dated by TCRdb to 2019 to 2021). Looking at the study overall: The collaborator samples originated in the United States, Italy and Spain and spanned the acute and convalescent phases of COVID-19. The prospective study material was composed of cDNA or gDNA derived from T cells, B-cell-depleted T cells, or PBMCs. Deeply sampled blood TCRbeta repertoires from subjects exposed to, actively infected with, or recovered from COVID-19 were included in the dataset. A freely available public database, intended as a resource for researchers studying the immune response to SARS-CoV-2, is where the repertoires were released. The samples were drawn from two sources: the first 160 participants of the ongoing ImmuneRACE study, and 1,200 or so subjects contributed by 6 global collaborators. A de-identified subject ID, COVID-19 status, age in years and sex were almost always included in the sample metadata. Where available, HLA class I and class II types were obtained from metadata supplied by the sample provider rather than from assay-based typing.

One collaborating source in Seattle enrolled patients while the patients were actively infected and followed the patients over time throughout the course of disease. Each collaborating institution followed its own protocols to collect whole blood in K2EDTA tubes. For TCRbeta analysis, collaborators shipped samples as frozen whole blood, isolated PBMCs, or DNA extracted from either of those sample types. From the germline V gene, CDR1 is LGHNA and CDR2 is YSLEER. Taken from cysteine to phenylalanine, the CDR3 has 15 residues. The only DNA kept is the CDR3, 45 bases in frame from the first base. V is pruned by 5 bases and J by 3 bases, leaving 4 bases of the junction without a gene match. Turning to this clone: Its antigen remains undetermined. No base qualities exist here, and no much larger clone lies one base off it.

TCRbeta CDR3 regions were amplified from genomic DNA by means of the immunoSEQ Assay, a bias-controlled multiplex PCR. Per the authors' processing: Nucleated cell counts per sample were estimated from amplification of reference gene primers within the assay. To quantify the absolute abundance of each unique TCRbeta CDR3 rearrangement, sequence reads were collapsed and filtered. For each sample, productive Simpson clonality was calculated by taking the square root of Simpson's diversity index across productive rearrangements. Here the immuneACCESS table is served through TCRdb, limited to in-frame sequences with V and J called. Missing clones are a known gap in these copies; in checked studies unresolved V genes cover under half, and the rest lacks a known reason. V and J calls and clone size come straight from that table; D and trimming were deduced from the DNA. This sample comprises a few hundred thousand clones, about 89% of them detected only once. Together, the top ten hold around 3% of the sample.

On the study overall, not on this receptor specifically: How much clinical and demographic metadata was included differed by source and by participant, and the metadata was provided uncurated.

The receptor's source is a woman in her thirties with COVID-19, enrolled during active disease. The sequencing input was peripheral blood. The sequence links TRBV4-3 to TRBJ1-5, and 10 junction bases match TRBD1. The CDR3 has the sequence CASSSGTGVNQPQHF. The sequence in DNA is TGCGCCAGCAGCTCCGGGACAGGGGTCAATCAGCCCCAGCATTTT.